The 23 T cell receptor beta chains presented below share a single source sample, sequenced in a study of tumor-infiltrating lymphocytes in primary liver carcinoma. Taking about 17-33 mg of unsorted bulk tissue, the authors co-extracted RNA and DNA. Constant-region priming of roughly 490 ng total RNA yielded TCR beta cDNA. Libraries covering TCR beta were generated through three nested multiplex PCR rounds (using a slightly modified ARM-PCR). In the first two PCR rounds, TRBV1-TRBV30 forward primers were paired with a C-beta reverse primer, and each round lasted roughly 9 cycles. TCRdb recomputed calls from the multiplex PCR reads with MiXCR, one row per CDR3 protein. Of around 79,000 distinct CDR3 sequences in the sample, under 75% were seen once. The sample taken for sequencing was tumor-adjacent normal liver tissue. The receptors were sampled from a man in his forties or fifties with primary liver carcinoma and hepatitis B virus infection.

This clonotype was detected many times. The rearrangement links TRBV4-1 to TRBJ2-7, with TRBD2 matching 11 bases. The CDR3 is made up of 20 amino acids. Germline V gene data show CDR1 as MGHRA and CDR2 as YSYEKL. Trimming at V came to 1 base and at J to 2 bases, leaving 16 bases not matched to a gene. The CDR3 bases are TGCGCCAGCAGCCAAGTGTTGTCTCGGACTAGCGGGCGCTTAACCTACGAGCAGTACTTC. Residues: CASSQVLSRTSGRLTYEQYF.

This chain links TRBV11-2 with TRBJ2-7; no reliable D call. The V end lost 4 bases, the J end lost 2 bases, and 12 bases lay between the germline ends. The CDR3 spans 14 residues. Germline V gene lookup returns CDR1 SGHAT and CDR2 FQNNGV. Here the CDR3 reads CASSYQSDAYEQYF. In nucleotides, the CDR3 is TGTGCCAGCAGCTACCAGTCGGATGCCTACGAGCAGTACTTC.

This clonotype has only one observation. The chain has TRBV12-3 or TRBV12-4 and TRBJ1-2; weak D call: TRBD1 (6 bases). The CDR3 has 13 amino acids. The V gene lost 5 bases and the J gene lost 8 bases, with 15 bases spanning the gap. DNA for the CDR3: TGTGCCAGCAGTACATCAGGGGCGTCAGGCTACACCTTC. Translation: CASSTSGASGYTF.

This clonotype was recorded at least ten times. The chain is built from TRBV10-2 and TRBJ1-4; no clear D. Trimming stripped 9 bases from V and 4 bases from J, with 15 bases between. CDR1 is WSHSY, CDR2 SAAADI, per germline. CDR3 length: 14 residues. DNA of the CDR3: TGCGCCAGTAAAGACCCGTGGGGTAATGAAAAACTGTTTTTT. It is translated as CASKDPWGNEKLFF.

As regards this clonotype: One end of the junction is discordant with germline, which a read error may explain. This chain uses TRBV29-1 with TRBJ2-1; D unclear. Germline CDR1 is SQVTM and CDR2 is ANQGSEA. CDR3 length: 16 amino acids. This CDR3 reads CNVDPLDANSYNEQFF. The CDR3 bases are TGCAACGTTGATCCTCTGGACGCCAACTCCTACAATGAGCAGTTCTTC.

Details on this clonotype: One junction end does not reproduce the germline sequence, and a read error may be involved. V and J are TRBV5-6 and TRBJ2-3, with a possible D match to TRBD2 (5 bases). CDR3 length: 14 amino acids. Germline lookup yields CDR1 SGHDT and CDR2 YYEEEE. The CDR3 DNA sequence: TGTGCAAGCAGCTTAACGGGATGGACAGATACGCAGTATTTT. This codes for CASSLTGWTDTQYF.

A note on this clonotype: Germline is not matched at one junction end, which may reflect a read error. The chain uses TRBV4-3 and TRBJ1-5; the D is unclear. The CDR3 consists of 15 residues. Looked up from germline, CDR1 is LGHNA and CDR2 is YSLEER. The CDR3 here is CVSGQDRFGPQPQHF. The CDR3 DNA reads as TGCGTCAGCGGTCAAGATCGGTTTGGCCCTCAGCCCCAGCATTTT.

This clonotype is labeled medium-sized (0.01 to 0.1%). The V gene is TRBV6-1, the J gene TRBJ2-7; D is perhaps TRBD1 or TRBD2 (6 bases each). CDR1 and CDR2 (germline): MNHNS, SASEGT. The V and J ends lost 6 bases and 0 bases respectively, with 15 bases between them. The CDR3 is 15 amino acids. The CDR3 DNA sequence: TGTGCCAGCAGCCTGGGGGGCAGTAGCTCCTACGAGCAGTACTTC. Protein: CASSLGGSSSYEQYF.

With regard to this clonotype: Because the CDR3 is missing its conserved closing phenylalanine or tryptophan, this is likely a read error. The limits of the CDR3 on the DNA are not certain, so only TCRdb's listed CDR3 is given. The genes are TRBV29-1 and TRBJ2-5. The CDR3 extends over 14 residues, inclusive of both ends. Germline CDR1 is SQVTM and CDR2 is ANQGSEA. The CDR3 loop reads CSVEDVRQGETQHL.

The chain joins TRBV6-2 or TRBV6-3 to TRBJ2-7; D is possibly TRBD1 (5 bases). The germline V gene encodes CDR1 MNHEY and CDR2 SVGEGT. The CDR3 covers 16 residues. Deletions cut 10 bases from V and 7 bases from J, with 29 bases between. In DNA form, the CDR3 reads TGTGCCAACAGCTACGCGGTTCCAGGGCCGTATGGTGAGCAGTACTTC. Its protein product is CANSYAVPGPYGEQYF.

The rearrangement uses TRBV5-5 and TRBJ2-2; no reliable D call. Trimming cost V 0 bases and J 1 base, with 7 bases left between them. CDR3 length: 15 residues. Germline V lookup: CDR1 SGHKS, CDR2 YYEKEE (reference sequence). The DNA for the CDR3 is TGTGCCAGCAGCTTGGGTTTGATGAACACCGGGGAGCTGTTTTTT. It codes for CASSLGLMNTGELFF.

Turning to this clonotype: A read error may account for a junction end that differs from germline. The rearrangement links TRBV11-2 to TRBJ2-1; D is unclear. This CDR3 is built from 14 residues. Germline V gene lookup returns CDR1 SGHAT and CDR2 FQNNGV. Written as DNA, the CDR3 is TGTGCCAGCAGCTTATACCGGCTAGTTAATAAGCAGCTCTTC. Residues: CASSLYRLVNKQLF.

In DNA, the CDR3 is TGTGCCAACAGCTTAAACACTGAAGCTTTCTTT. Its protein is CANSLNTEAFF. The chain couples TRBV12-3 or TRBV12-4 to TRBJ1-1; D call uncertain. The V and J ends lost 10 bases and 2 bases respectively, with 8 bases between them. This CDR3 is built from 11 residues.

A few counts support this clonotype. The genes are TRBV7-6 and TRBJ2-7, with TRBD1 matching 9 bases. The germline V gene has CDR1 SGHVS and CDR2 FNYEAQ. J was trimmed by 0 bases and V by 4 bases; bases with no gene match: 10. This CDR3 has 17 residues. The CDR3 DNA reads as TGTGCCAGCAGCTACGAAAGGACAGGGGTGGACTCCTACGAGCAGTACTTC. Translation: CASSYERTGVDSYEQYF.

This clonotype has only a few counts. The chain joins TRBV20-1 to TRBJ2-2; D gene uncertain. The CDR3 is made up of 15 amino acids. The V and J ends lost 6 bases and 3 bases respectively, with 17 bases between them. Germline lookup yields CDR1 DFQATT and CDR2 SNEGSKA (reference sequence). The DNA for the CDR3 is TGCAGTGCCCCCAATAGCCAGGTCGACACCGGGGAGCTGTTTTTT. Amino acid sequence: CSAPNSQVDTGELFF.

Details on this clonotype: A much larger clone lies a single base off, so this may be a read error. The chain is built from TRBV6-6 and TRBJ1-1, with 8 bases lining up with TRBD1. Germline V gives CDR1 MNHNY, CDR2 SVGAGI (reference sequence). The CDR3 contains 13 residues. The CDR3 here is CASSQTGATEVFF. The CDR3 DNA follows: TGTGCCAGCAGCCAGACAGGGGCCACTGAAGTTTTCTTT.

Notes on this clonotype: At one boundary the junction diverges from the germline segment, which might be a read error. The genes are TRBV5-4 and TRBJ2-2; possible D gene TRBD2, 5 bases. CDR1 and CDR2 from the germline V gene are SGHNT and YYREEE (reference sequence). The CDR3 extends over 12 amino acids. The DNA for the CDR3 is TGTGCCAACAGCTTATGGAGGGGGGAGCTGTTTTTT. The encoded protein is CANSLWRGELFF.

In its sample, this clonotype was seen many times. The chain carries TRBV28 and TRBJ2-7; TRBD2 agrees at 15 bases. This CDR3 contains 16 residues. With V trimmed by 5 bases and J by 6 bases, 8 bases remained unmatched. Germline values: CDR1 MDHEN, CDR2 SYDVKM. CDR3 in DNA: TGTGCCAGCAGTCCTCCGGGACTAGCGGGAGGAAGCGAGCAGTACTTC. Translating gives CASSPPGLAGGSEQYF.

This clonotype came up a few times. A much larger clonotype is one base distant, so this may be a read error. J is TRBJ2-3 and V is TRBV5-5; D might be TRBD2 (5 bases). The germline gives CDR1 SGHKS, CDR2 YYEKEE (reference sequence). The CDR3 loop spans 15 amino acids. V lost 0 bases and J lost 6, with 14 bases in between. The chain's CDR3 is CASSLADLAWDTQYF. As DNA, the CDR3 is TGTGCCAGCAGCTTGGCCGATCTAGCATGGGATACGCAGTATTTT.

This clonotype was observed a single time. This is likely a read error, given that the CDR3 carries no conserved phenylalanine or tryptophan at its end. The chain uses TRBV29-1 and TRBJ1-1; D is unresolved. This CDR3 has 10 amino acids. Per the germline V gene, CDR1 is SQVTM and CDR2 is ANQGSEA. The ends were cut back, 6 bases at V and 7 bases at J, with 9 bases in the middle. The CDR3 protein is CSVIVIEAFI. CDR3 sequence (DNA): TGCAGCGTGATTGTGATTGAAGCTTTCATT.

A remark on this clonotype: No conserved phenylalanine or tryptophan ends this CDR3, so it is likely a read error. The chain has TRBV7-8 and TRBJ2-1; no clear D. Trimming removed 4 bases at V and 2 bases at J, with 15 bases between. Germline assignment: CDR1 SGHVS and CDR2 FQNEAQ. The CDR3 extends over 16 amino acids. The CDR3 loop is CASSCDFGDTYNEQFL. CDR3 nucleotides: TGTGCCAGCAGCTGTGACTTCGGCGATACCTACAATGAGCAGTTCTTA.

This clonotype was observed many times. V and J are TRBV29-1 and TRBJ2-1; D call uncertain. Germline V gives CDR1 SQVTM, CDR2 ANQGSEA. Trimming left V 6 bases short and J 7 bases short, with 13 bases between. There are 12 residues in the CDR3. CDR3 amino acids: CSVPHRANEQFF. The DNA of the CDR3 is TGCAGCGTCCCCCACCGGGCTAATGAGCAGTTCTTC.

This clonotype was recorded only once. The junction departs from the called germline gene at one end, perhaps through a read error. CDR3 amino acids: CASSEGVSDQPQHF. The CDR3 DNA reads TGTGCCAGCAGTGAGGGGGTGTCAGATCAGCCTCAGCATTTT. The chain recombines TRBV6-1 with TRBJ1-5, with D maybe TRBD1 (5 bases). CDR3 length equals 14 residues. CDR1 and CDR2 from the germline V gene are MNHNS and SASEGT.